Listed here are 24 T cell receptor beta chains from one sample, sequenced in a study of blood T cell repertoires in COVID-19. Sequencing used immunoSEQ multiplex PCR; TCRdb keeps in-frame clones, though not all of them. Seen here are roughly 34,000 clones, approximately 91% observed once, and the top ten hold 25%. The sample taken for sequencing was peripheral blood. These receptors all come from a woman older than 75 with active or convalescent COVID-19.

The rearrangement links TRBV28 to TRBJ1-5; a possible D gene is TRBD1 (6 bases). CDR1 is MDHEN and CDR2 is SYDVKM in the germline V gene. The V and J ends lost 6 bases and 7 bases respectively, with 16 bases between them. The CDR3 is 14 residues long. The CDR3 is CASSPGGGQQPQHF. In DNA form, the CDR3 reads TGTGCCAGCAGCCCCGGGGGGGGGCAACAGCCCCAGCATTTT.

This chain links TRBV5-6 with TRBJ2-5, with D hard to call. The CDR3 runs 14 residues. CDR1 and CDR2 from the germline V gene are SGHDT and YYEEEE. V was pared by 0 bases and J by 2 bases, with 8 bases between. The CDR3 nucleotides read TGTGCCAGCAGCTTGGAAGCCCGACAAGAGACCCAGTACTTC. Amino acids: CASSLEARQETQYF.

The V gene is TRBV28, the J gene TRBJ2-1, with TRBD1 identical over 10 bases. CDR1 is MDHEN, CDR2 SYDVKM, per germline. The CDR3 has 20 residues. Unmatched junction bases numbered 17, after V lost 1 base and J lost 5 bases. CDR3 amino acids: CASSLFPAFLTGGEDNEQFF. The CDR3 bases are TGTGCCAGCAGTTTATTTCCGGCCTTTTTGACAGGGGGCGAGGACAATGAGCAGTTCTTC.

Only a few counts were recorded for this clone. J is TRBJ2-3 and V is TRBV10-3; 12 nucleotides line up with TRBD2. Looked up from germline, CDR1 is ENHRY and CDR2 is SYGVKD. With V trimmed by 2 bases and J by 0 bases, 3 bases remained unmatched. CDR3 length: 17 amino acids. The CDR3 sequence is CAISETSGGPSTDTQYF. CDR3 sequence (DNA): TGTGCCATCAGTGAGACTAGCGGGGGGCCCAGCACAGATACGCAGTATTTT.

The genes are TRBV28 and TRBJ2-5; 11 bases align to TRBD2. The CDR3 length is 15 residues. The germline gives CDR1 MDHEN, CDR2 SYDVKM. Trimming removed 6 bases from V and 3 bases from J; junction bases left unmatched: 6. CDR3 loop: CASSNPGLAEETQYF. The CDR3 DNA reads as TGTGCCAGCAGCAATCCGGGACTAGCGGAAGAGACCCAGTACTTC.

By sample share, this clone is medium-sized. This chain links TRBV5-1 with TRBJ1-4; TRBD1 might be the D (6 bases). Trimming stripped 8 bases from V and 0 bases from J, with 8 bases between. Germline lookup yields CDR1 SGHRS and CDR2 YFSETQ. This CDR3 is 13 amino acids long. The CDR3 bases are TGCGCCAGTCAGGGGTCAACTAATGAAAAACTGTTTTTT. It yields the protein CASQGSTNEKLFF.

The gene calls are TRBV12-3 or TRBV12-4 and TRBJ2-4, with a weak D call TRBD1 (6 bases). The CDR3 has 11 residues. With 3 bases removed from V and 13 bases from J, the gap between germline ends came to 10 bases. CDR3 DNA sequence: TGTGCCAGCAGTTTGTTGGACAGACAGTACTTC. Its protein is CASSLLDRQYF.

V usage is TRBV28 and J usage is TRBJ1-5; TRBD1 is a possible D gene (6 bases). Germline values: CDR1 MDHEN, CDR2 SYDVKM. V was clipped by 6 bases and J by 0 bases, with 9 bases between them. The CDR3 consists of 14 residues. CDR3 sequence (DNA): TGTGCCAGCAGCCGGACAGATAGCAATCAGCCCCAGCATTTT. Amino acids: CASSRTDSNQPQHF.

V is TRBV25-1 and J is TRBJ2-3; no definite D call. This CDR3 has 13 amino acids. With 9 bases removed from V and 2 bases from J, the gap between germline ends came to 12 bases. Germline-derived CDR1 and CDR2 are MGHDK and SYGVNS. CDR3 nucleotides: TGTGCCAGTTCTATCCCCCCCACAGATACGCAGTATTTT. Its protein is CASSIPPTDTQYF.

This clone came up once. This chain links TRBV29-1 with TRBJ2-7; 7 nucleotides line up with TRBD1. Germline CDR1 SQVTM, CDR2 ANQGSEA. Unmatched junction bases numbered 4, after V lost 4 bases and J lost 1 base. The CDR3 sequence is 13 residues long. The DNA for the CDR3 is TGCAGCGTTGTGCCAGGGGGTTCCTACGAGCAGTACTTC. The encoded protein is CSVVPGGSYEQYF.

The rearrangement uses TRBV4-2 and TRBJ1-1, with TRBD1 identical over 10 bases. The V gene's germline CDR1 is LGHNA and CDR2 YNFKEQ. Trimming cost V 5 bases and J 0 bases; bases outside gene matches: 9. The CDR3 spans 17 residues. The CDR3 DNA follows: TGTGCCAGCAGCAGGCGGGACAGGGGCGGGGTGAACACTGAAGCTTTCTTT. Protein sequence: CASSRRDRGGVNTEAFF.

The chain joins TRBV29-1 to TRBJ2-3; 9 nucleotides match TRBD2. CDR3 length equals 14 residues. The germline V gene encodes CDR1 SQVTM and CDR2 ANQGSEA. Trimming removed 7 bases from V and 6 bases from J; junction bases left unmatched: 11. The CDR3: CSGEVASGADTQYF. The DNA of the CDR3 is TGCAGCGGGGAGGTTGCTAGCGGGGCGGATACGCAGTATTTT.

This clone appeared a few times. V gene TRBV4-1 combines with J gene TRBJ1-6; 8 bases line up with TRBD1. The CDR3 contains 15 residues. The J segment lost 10 bases and the V segment lost 1 base, leaving 6 bases of the junction unmatched. Per germline, CDR1 MGHRA and CDR2 YSYEKL. The CDR3 bases are TGCGCCAGCAGCCAAGGGGGCAGGGGGCGATCACCCCTCCACTTT. Translation gives CASSQGGRGRSPLHF.

The chain couples TRBV6-1 to TRBJ1-5; possible D gene TRBD1, 5 bases. Germline values: CDR1 MNHNS, CDR2 SASEGT. V lost 2 bases and J 3 bases, leaving 11 bases between the germline ends. The CDR3 has 15 amino acids. In DNA form, the CDR3 reads TGTGCCAGCAGTGAACAGGGAAGGATCAATCAGCCCCAGCATTTT. This encodes CASSEQGRINQPQHF.

V is TRBV6-5 and J is TRBJ2-1; the match to TRBD2 covers 13 bases. In germline, CDR1 is MNHEY, CDR2 SVGAGI. J lost 7 bases, V lost 8 bases, and 5 bases had no gene match. The CDR3 is 14 residues long. CDR3: CASQTSGRSNEQFF. DNA for the CDR3: TGTGCCAGCCAGACTAGCGGGAGGTCTAATGAGCAGTTCTTC.

The chain combines TRBV28 with TRBJ1-1; unclear D gene. V gave up 6 bases and J gave up 1 base, with 9 bases separating them. This CDR3 is 13 amino acids long. Germline CDR1 is MDHEN and CDR2 is SYDVKM. This CDR3 is CASRSRGNTEAFF. Written as DNA, the CDR3 is TGTGCCAGCAGGTCGCGGGGGAACACTGAAGCTTTCTTT.

The chain links TRBV5-3 to TRBJ1-1, with D maybe TRBD1 (5 bases). TRBV5-3 is placed among ORFs of uncertain function. V dropped 4 bases and J dropped 1 base, with 17 bases sitting between them. CDR3 length: 16 residues. The CDR3 DNA reads TGTGCCAGAAGCCATCGGGACGGGGAGGGGAACACTGAAGCTTTCTTT. It translates to CARSHRDGEGNTEAFF.

The V and J genes are TRBV19 and TRBJ2-2; D perhaps matches TRBD2 (5 bases). The CDR3 is 18 residues long. Trimming left V 3 bases short and J 1 base short, with 18 bases between. Germline loops: CDR1 LNHDA, CDR2 SQIVND (reference sequence). CDR3 coding DNA: TGTGCCAGTAGTATTAGGCGACTACAAGATTTGAACACCGGGGAGCTGTTTTTT. This encodes CASSIRRLQDLNTGELFF.

CDR3 residues: CASRIQGFGYGYTF. The CDR3 DNA follows: TGTGCCAGCAGAATCCAGGGTTTTGGGTATGGCTACACCTTC. The chain recombines TRBV2 with TRBJ1-2, with D possibly matching TRBD1 (5 bases). Germline V CDR1 and CDR2: SNHLY, FYNNEI. The germline V and J ends were trimmed by 6 bases and 5 bases, with 16 bases remaining between them. The CDR3 totals 14 residues.

V and J are TRBV4-2 and TRBJ1-3, with 7 bases lining up with TRBD1. The germline V gene encodes CDR1 LGHNA and CDR2 YNFKEQ. V shed 1 base, J shed 8 bases, and the junction held 14 bases outside the gene matches. CDR3 length: 17 residues. CDR3 DNA sequence: TGTGCCAGCAGCCAAGGGATCCCGGGCCCGCAGGGGGACACCATATATTTT. This codes for CASSQGIPGPQGDTIYF.

This chain uses TRBV7-9 with TRBJ1-6; no clear D. The CDR3 length is 14 residues. Trimming shortened V by 6 bases and J by 7 bases, and 13 bases separated the two germline ends. Germline V gene data show CDR1 as SEHNR and CDR2 as FQNEAQ (reference sequence). CDR3 amino acids: CASSPDAVNSPLHF. The CDR3, as DNA: TGTGCCAGCAGTCCCGACGCGGTGAATTCACCCCTCCACTTT.

This chain joins TRBV5-5 and TRBJ2-3, with 9 nucleotides matching TRBD1. The CDR3 is made up of 15 amino acids. Germline V gene data show CDR1 as SGHKS and CDR2 as YYEKEE (reference sequence). Trimming at V came to 4 bases and at J to 0 bases, leaving 3 bases not matched to a gene. In DNA, the CDR3 is TGTGCCAGCAGCCGAGGGACAGGGAGCACAGATACGCAGTATTTT. Translated: CASSRGTGSTDTQYF.

This chain joins TRBV7-9 and TRBJ1-2, with 9 bases identical to TRBD1. This CDR3 region has 13 residues. The trim removed 7 bases at V and 7 bases at J, leaving 7 bases unmatched. Looked up from germline, CDR1 is SEHNR and CDR2 is FQNEAQ (reference sequence). As DNA, the CDR3 is TGTGCCAGCATAGGAACAGGGGGCACTGGCTACACCTTC. This codes for CASIGTGGTGYTF.

CDR3 nucleotide sequence: TGCGCCAGCAGCTTGTCGGGAGGCCGAGAGACCCAGTACTTC. Its protein product is CASSLSGGRETQYF. V gene TRBV5-1 combines with J gene TRBJ2-5; 7 nucleotides line up with TRBD2. Trimming removed 1 base from V and 4 bases from J; junction bases left unmatched: 4. This CDR3 has 14 amino acids. The germline V gene encodes CDR1 SGHRS and CDR2 YFSETQ.